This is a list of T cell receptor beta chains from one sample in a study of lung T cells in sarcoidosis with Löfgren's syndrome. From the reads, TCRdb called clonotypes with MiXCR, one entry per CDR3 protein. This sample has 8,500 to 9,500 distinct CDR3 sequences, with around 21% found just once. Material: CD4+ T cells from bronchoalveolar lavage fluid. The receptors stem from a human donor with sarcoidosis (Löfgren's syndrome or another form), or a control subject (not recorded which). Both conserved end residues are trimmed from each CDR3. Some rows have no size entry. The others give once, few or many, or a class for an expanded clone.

ASSFASGDTQY	TRBJ2-3	TRBV7-2	many
SARRDSYEQY	TRBJ2-7	TRBV20-1	many
ASSQQGWGNTIY	TRBJ1-3	TRBV3-1	.
AWGVGQETQY	TRBJ2-5	TRBV30	.
ASRLGGGGYT	TRBJ1-2	TRBV12-3/TRBV12-4	.
ASSSPRIGGGYNEQF	TRBJ2-1	TRBV5-4	few
SASGQGWTEAF	TRBJ1-1	TRBV29-1	.
ASTAAGGEGDTQY	TRBJ2-3	TRBV4-2	medium-sized
ASSPRALNSGNTIY	TRBJ1-3	TRBV6-4	many
ASSLVPAGAGTDTQY	TRBJ2-3	TRBV5-1	.
ASSSYRGNEQF	TRBJ2-1	TRBV7-2	many
ASSFSGEQY	TRBJ2-7	TRBV19	many
ASSLNGQTQAF	TRBJ1-1	TRBV7-2	many
ASTNRGTSGGETQY	TRBJ2-5	TRBV11-2	.
ASSPGSSAYEQY	TRBJ2-7	TRBV18	few
ASSLEVREIGEQF	TRBJ2-1	TRBV5-4	.
AWSVGQDQPQH	TRBJ1-5	TRBV30	medium-sized
ASSRQPTGTETQY	TRBJ2-5	TRBV11-3	.
TSSLSGGSDTQY	TRBJ2-3	TRBV12-3/TRBV12-4	.
ASSLAIRGGYT	TRBJ1-2	TRBV5-1	few
AIRVGGSYNEQF	TRBJ2-1	TRBV10-3	few
ASSGSGREPQH	TRBJ1-5	TRBV25-1	.
ASSPGETQY	TRBJ2-5	TRBV3-1	.
ASSPRTYNEQF	TRBJ2-1	TRBV18	many
SAPLWGEDTQY	TRBJ2-3	TRBV20-1	many
AITSGGTDTQY	TRBJ2-3	TRBV10-3	many
ALGGQPQH	TRBJ1-5	TRBV30	few
ASSLGLAGGPWLHEQF	TRBJ2-1	TRBV3-1	medium-sized
ASSLAGGNEQF	TRBJ2-1	TRBV7-9	.
ASSYPARTSTDTQY	TRBJ2-3	TRBV6-1	many
ASSRSYNEQF	TRBJ2-1	TRBV7-2	many
SARAGQGSSYGQY	TRBJ2-7	TRBV20-1	.
ATSDLTPKGTSNQPQH	TRBJ1-5	TRBV24-1	many
ASSFSTGGTYEQY	TRBJ2-7	TRBV2	many
SAREAGGAYEQY	TRBJ2-7	TRBV20-1	.
ASSVRDAQGYT	TRBJ1-2	TRBV6-1	many
ASSRGETDTQY	TRBJ2-3	TRBV18	medium-sized
ASKETTTGELF	TRBJ2-2	TRBV19	many
SARDPRGRQETQY	TRBJ2-5	TRBV20-1	many
ASRGLGQGGGYT	TRBJ1-2	TRBV2	many
ASSFQGSGGELF	TRBJ2-2	TRBV7-9	many
ASSADGSYNEQF	TRBJ2-1	TRBV7-3	once
ASSYSNGRDEQF	TRBJ2-1	TRBV6-6	many
ASSQRQSSYNSPLH	TRBJ1-6	TRBV14	medium-sized
ASSLESGTYGYT	TRBJ1-2	TRBV7-8	many
ASSGCMRTTIPQYGGQPQH	TRBJ1-5	TRBV25-1	once
ASSLQGYGYT	TRBJ1-2	TRBV12-3/TRBV12-4	many
ATLWAANYGYT	TRBJ1-2	TRBV28	medium-sized
ASSSPTGTGHYEQY	TRBJ2-7	TRBV18	many
ASSLDMEKGQGPGNTIY	TRBJ1-3	TRBV11-3	few
ASSLASGAQETQY	TRBJ2-5	TRBV7-6	few
ASSLVIGELF	TRBJ2-2	TRBV28	many
ASRGLGSVNSPLH	TRBJ1-6	TRBV4-1	many
ASSLRENQH	TRBJ1-5	TRBV28	hyperexpanded
SVSSPFQGAGANEKLF	TRBJ1-4	TRBV29-1	.